This T cell receptor (beta chain) was recorded in a study of T cells after yellow fever vaccination. Study background: SMART-Seq v4 Ultra Low Input prepared the low-cell-number fractions.

Study outcomes and limitations: A large majority of primary-vaccination clones showed up again after the booster (roughly 96% CD4, almost 90% CD8).

As regards this clonotype: Its specificity is not known.

V gave up 6 bases and J gave up 2 bases, with 11 bases separating them. From germline, CDR1 is MDHEN and CDR2 SYDVKM. This CDR3 contains 14 residues. Researchers made TCR cDNA using 5'RACE template switching, and this step added a universal primer site and UMIs. One entry per CDR3 protein, called by TCRdb with MiXCR from the 5' RACE reads. In the table there are around 500,000 distinct CDR3 sequences, 21% of which are singletons. The receptor was isolated from a young man who received the YFV17D yellow fever vaccine. The rearrangement joins TRBV28 to TRBJ1-3; D may be TRBD1 (5 bases). The sequencing used PBMCs, collected 20 to 25 days after the first yellow fever vaccination. CDR3 sequence (DNA): TGTGCCAGCAGCTCCAGGGTGACTGGAAACACCATATATTTT. It yields the protein CASSSRVTGNTIYF.